The clone carrying this TCR beta chain has only a few counts. The CDR3 is 15 residues long. Unmatched junction bases numbered 10, after V lost 7 bases and J lost 5 bases. Per germline, CDR1 SGHAT and CDR2 FQNNGV. This sample stems from a study of blood T cell repertoires in COVID-19. Study at large: Acute-phase and convalescent COVID-19 samples originated in the United States, Italy and Spain. The cDNA or gDNA used as material had been derived from T cells, B-cell-depleted T cells, or PBMCs.

Original processing notes: Estimates of nucleated cell counts were drawn from the amplification of reference gene primers. Profiling relied on immunoSEQ multiplex PCR, and the TCRdb table lists in-frame clones only, not all of them. V and J calls and clone size come straight from that table; D and trimming were deduced from the DNA. The table lists about 110,000 clones, about 85% of them singletons. This sequence joins TRBV11-2 and TRBJ1-1; TRBD1 aligns across 10 bases. This sequence originates from a human donor in a cohort sampled during active COVID-19. The sample consisted of peripheral blood. DNA for the CDR3: TGTGCCAGCACCGCCACCGGGACAGGGGTAACTGAAGCTTTCTTT. Residues: CASTATGTGVTEAFF.